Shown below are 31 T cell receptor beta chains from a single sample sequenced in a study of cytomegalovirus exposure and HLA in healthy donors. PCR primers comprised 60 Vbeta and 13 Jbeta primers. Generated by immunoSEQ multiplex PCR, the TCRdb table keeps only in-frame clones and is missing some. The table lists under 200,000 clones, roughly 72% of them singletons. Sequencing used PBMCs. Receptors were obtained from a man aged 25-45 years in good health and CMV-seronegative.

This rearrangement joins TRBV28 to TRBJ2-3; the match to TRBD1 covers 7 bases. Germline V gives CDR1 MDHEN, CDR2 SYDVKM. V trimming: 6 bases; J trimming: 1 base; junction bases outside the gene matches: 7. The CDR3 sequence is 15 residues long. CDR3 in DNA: TGTGCCAGCAGCGGGACAGCCCTGGGCACAGATACGCAGTATTTT. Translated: CASSGTALGTDTQYF.

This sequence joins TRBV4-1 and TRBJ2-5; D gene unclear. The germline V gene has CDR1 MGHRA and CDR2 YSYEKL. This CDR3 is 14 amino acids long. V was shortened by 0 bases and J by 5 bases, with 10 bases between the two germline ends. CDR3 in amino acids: CASSQDDLSETQYF. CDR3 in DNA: TGCGCCAGCAGCCAAGACGACCTTAGCGAGACCCAGTACTTC.

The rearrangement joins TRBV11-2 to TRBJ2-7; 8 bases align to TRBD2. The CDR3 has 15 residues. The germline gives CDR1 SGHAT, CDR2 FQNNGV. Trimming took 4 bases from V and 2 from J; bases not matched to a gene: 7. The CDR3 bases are TGTGCCAGCAGCTCCGCGGGAGGATCAACCTACGAGCAGTACTTC. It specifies CASSSAGGSTYEQYF.

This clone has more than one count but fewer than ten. CDR3 DNA: TGCGCCAGCAGCCATGGGGAGGGCAAGCCCCAGCATTTT. Translated: CASSHGEGKPQHF. The chain carries TRBV4-1 and TRBJ1-5; D unresolved. The CDR3 is made up of 13 amino acids. Germline CDR1 MGHRA, CDR2 YSYEKL. The V gene lost 3 bases and the J gene lost 8 bases, with 11 bases spanning the gap.

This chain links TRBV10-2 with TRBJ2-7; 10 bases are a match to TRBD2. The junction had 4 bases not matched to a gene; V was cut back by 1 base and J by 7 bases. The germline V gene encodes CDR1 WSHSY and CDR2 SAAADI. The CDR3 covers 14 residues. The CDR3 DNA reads TGCGCCAGCAGTGAGTTAGCGGGAGGTCATGAGCAGTACTTC. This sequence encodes CASSELAGGHEQYF.

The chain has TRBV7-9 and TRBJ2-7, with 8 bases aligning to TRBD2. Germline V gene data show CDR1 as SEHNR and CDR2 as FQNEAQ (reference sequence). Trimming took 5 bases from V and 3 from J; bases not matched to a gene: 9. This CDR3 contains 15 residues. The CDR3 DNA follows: TGTGCCAGCAGCGCGCGGGGGACTAGAGTCTACGAGCAGTACTTC. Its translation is CASSARGTRVYEQYF.

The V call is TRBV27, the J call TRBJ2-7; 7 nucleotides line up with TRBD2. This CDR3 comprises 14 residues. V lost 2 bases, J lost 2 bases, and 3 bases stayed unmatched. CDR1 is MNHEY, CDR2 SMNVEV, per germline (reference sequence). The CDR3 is CASSLSLAAYEQYF. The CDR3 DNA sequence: TGTGCCAGCAGTTTAAGTCTAGCGGCCTACGAGCAGTACTTC.

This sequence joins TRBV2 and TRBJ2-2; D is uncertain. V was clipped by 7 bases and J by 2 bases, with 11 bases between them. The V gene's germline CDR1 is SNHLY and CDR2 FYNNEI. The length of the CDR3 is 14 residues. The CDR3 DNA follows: TGTGCCAGCAAGTACCAGACTAACACCGGGGAGCTGTTTTTT. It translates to CASKYQTNTGELFF.

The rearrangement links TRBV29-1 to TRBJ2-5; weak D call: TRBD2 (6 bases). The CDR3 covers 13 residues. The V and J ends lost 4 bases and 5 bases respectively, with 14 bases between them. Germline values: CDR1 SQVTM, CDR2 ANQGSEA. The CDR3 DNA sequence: TGCAGCGTTGTGGAGGGAAGCGTGGAGACCCAGTACTTC. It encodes CSVVEGSVETQYF.

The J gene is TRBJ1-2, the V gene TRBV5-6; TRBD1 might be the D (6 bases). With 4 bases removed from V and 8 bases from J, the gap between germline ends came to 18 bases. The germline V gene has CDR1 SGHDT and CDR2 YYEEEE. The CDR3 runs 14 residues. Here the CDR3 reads CASSVNRVSGGYTF. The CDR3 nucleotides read TGTGCCAGCAGCGTAAACAGGGTGTCGGGCGGCTACACCTTC.

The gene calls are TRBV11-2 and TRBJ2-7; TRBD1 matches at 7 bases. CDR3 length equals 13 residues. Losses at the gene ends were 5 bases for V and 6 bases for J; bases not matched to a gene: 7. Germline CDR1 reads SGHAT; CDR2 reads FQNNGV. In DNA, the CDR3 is TGTGCCAGCAGCCTCTATTCAGGGGGCGAGCAGTACTTC. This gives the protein CASSLYSGGEQYF.

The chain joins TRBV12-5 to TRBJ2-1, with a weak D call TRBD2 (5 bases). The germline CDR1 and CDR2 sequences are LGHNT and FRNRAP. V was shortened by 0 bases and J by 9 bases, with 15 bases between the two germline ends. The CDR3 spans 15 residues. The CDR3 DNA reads TGTGCTAGTGGTTTGGTCGAAGGACTTTATGTTGAGCAGTTCTTC. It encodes CASGLVEGLYVEQFF.

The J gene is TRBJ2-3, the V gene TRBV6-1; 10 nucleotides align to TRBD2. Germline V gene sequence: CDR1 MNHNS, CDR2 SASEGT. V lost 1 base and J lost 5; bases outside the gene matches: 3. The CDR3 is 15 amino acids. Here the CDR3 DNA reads TGTGCCAGCAGTGAAGGGAGCGGGGGGGGAGATACGCAGTATTTT. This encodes CASSEGSGGGDTQYF.

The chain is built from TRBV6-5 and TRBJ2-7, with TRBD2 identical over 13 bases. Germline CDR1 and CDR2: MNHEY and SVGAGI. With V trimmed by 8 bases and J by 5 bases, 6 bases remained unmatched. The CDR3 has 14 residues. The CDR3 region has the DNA TGTGCCAGCGGAAGGACTAGCGGGAGTAACGAGCAGTACTTC. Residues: CASGRTSGSNEQYF.

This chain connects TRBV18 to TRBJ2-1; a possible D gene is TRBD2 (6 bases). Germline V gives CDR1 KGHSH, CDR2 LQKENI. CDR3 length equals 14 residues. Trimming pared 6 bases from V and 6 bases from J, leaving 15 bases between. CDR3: CASSAQRAVNEQFF. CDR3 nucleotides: TGTGCCAGCTCGGCCCAGCGGGCAGTCAATGAGCAGTTCTTC.

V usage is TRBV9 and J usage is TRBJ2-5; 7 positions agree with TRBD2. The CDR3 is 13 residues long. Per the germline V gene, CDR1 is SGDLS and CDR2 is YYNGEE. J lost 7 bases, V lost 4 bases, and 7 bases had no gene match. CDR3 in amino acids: CASSTSAYGTQYF. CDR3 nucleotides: TGTGCCAGCAGCACTAGCGCGTATGGGACCCAGTACTTC.

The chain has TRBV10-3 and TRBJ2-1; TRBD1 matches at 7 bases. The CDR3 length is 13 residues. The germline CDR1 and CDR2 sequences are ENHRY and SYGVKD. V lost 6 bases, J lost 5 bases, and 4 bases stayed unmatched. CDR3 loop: CAIRTGKDNEQFF. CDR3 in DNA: TGTGCCATCAGGACAGGGAAGGACAATGAGCAGTTCTTC.

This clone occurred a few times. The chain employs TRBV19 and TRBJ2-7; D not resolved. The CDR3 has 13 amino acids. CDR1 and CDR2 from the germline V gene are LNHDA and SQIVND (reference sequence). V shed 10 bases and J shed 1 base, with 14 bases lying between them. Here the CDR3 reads CATSPVSSYEQYF. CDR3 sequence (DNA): TGTGCCACTTCACCCGTCAGTTCCTACGAGCAGTACTTC.

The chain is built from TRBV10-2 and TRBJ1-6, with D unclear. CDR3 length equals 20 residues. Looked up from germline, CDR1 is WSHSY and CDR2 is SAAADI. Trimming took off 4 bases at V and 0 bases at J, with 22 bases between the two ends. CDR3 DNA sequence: TGCGCCAGCAGTGGCCAAGGAAACGGTGGACTGAGCTCCTATAATTCACCCCTCCACTTT. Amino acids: CASSGQGNGGLSSYNSPLHF.

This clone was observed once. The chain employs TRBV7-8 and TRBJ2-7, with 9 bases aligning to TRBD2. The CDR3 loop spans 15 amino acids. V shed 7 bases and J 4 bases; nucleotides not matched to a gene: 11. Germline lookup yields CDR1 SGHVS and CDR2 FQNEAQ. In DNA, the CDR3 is TGTGCCAGCACCGTGATAGCGGGAGTTGGTTACGAGCAGTACTTC. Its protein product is CASTVIAGVGYEQYF.

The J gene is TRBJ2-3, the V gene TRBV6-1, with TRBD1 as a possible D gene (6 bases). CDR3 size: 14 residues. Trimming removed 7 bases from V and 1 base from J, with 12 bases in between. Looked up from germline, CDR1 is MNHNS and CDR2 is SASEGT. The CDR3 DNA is TGTGCCAGCACACAGGGATGGGGCACAGATACGCAGTATTTT. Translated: CASTQGWGTDTQYF.

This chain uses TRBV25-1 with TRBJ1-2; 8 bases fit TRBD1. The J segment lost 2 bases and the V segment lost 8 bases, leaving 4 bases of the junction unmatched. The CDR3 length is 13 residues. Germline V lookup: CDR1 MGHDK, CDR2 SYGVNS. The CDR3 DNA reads TGTGCCAGCGGGACAGGCTCCAACTATGGCTACACCTTC. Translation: CASGTGSNYGYTF.

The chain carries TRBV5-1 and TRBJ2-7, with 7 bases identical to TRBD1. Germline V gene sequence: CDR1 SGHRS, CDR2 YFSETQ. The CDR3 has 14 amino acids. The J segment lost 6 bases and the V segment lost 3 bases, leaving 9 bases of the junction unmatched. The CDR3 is CASSSDRVTGEQYF. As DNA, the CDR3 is TGCGCCAGCAGCTCTGACAGGGTCACGGGCGAGCAGTACTTC.

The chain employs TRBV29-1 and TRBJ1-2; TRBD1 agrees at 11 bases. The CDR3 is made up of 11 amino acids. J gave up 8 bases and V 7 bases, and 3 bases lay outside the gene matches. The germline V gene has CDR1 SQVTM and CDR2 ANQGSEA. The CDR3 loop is CSGGTGGGYTF. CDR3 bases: TGCAGCGGCGGGACAGGGGGAGGCTACACCTTC.

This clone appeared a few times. The chain's CDR3 is CASSSRVGGGNEQFF. CDR3 coding DNA: TGTGCCAGTAGTAGCAGGGTCGGTGGGGGGAATGAGCAGTTCTTC. This chain joins TRBV19 and TRBJ2-1; D perhaps matches TRBD2 (6 bases). Germline loops: CDR1 LNHDA, CDR2 SQIVND (reference sequence). The length of the CDR3 is 15 residues. V was pared by 4 bases and J by 7 bases, with 17 bases between.

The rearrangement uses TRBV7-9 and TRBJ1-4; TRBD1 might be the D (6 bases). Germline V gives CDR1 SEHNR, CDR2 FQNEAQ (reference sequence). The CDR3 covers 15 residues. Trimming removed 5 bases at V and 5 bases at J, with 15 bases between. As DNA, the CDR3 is TGTGCCAGCAGCGTCTCGGGACATAGCAATGAAAAACTGTTTTTT. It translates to CASSVSGHSNEKLFF.

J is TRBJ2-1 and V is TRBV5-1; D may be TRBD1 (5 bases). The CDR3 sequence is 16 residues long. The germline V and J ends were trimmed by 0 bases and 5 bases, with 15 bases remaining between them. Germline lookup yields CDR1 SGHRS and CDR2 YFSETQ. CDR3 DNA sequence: TGCGCCAGCAGCTTGGTGCCGACAGTAGAACACAATGAGCAGTTCTTC. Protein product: CASSLVPTVEHNEQFF.

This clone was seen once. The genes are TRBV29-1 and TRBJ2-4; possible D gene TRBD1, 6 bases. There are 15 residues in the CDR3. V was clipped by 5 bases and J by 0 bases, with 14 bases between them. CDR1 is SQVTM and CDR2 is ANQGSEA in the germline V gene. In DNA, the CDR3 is TGCAGCGTTTCTCAAGGACAGCTAGCCAAAAACATTCAGTACTTC. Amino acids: CSVSQGQLAKNIQYF.

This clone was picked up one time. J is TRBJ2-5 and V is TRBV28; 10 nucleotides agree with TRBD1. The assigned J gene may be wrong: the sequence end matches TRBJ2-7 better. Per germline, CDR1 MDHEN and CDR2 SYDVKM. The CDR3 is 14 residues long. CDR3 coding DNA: TGTGCTGCTGTCCGGGACAGGGGCTCCTACGAGCAGTACTTC. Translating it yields CAAVRDRGSYEQYF.

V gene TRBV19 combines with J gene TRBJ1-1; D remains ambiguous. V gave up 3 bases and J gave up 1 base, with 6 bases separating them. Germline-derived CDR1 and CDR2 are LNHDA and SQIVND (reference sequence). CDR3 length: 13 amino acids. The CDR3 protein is CASSIKRNTEAFF. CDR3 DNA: TGTGCCAGTAGTATTAAGAGGAACACTGAAGCTTTCTTT. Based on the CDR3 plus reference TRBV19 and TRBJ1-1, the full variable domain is DGGITQSPKYLFRKEGQNVTLSCEQNLNHDAMYWYRQDPGQGLRLIYYSQIVNDFQKGDIAEGYSVSREKKESFPLTVTSAQKNPTAFYLCASSIKRNTEAFFGQGTRLTVV.

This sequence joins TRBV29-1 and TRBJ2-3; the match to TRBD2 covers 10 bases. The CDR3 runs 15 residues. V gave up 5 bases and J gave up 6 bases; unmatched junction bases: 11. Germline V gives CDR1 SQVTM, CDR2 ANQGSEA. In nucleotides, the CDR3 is TGCAGCGTTAGAGCTAGCGGGGGAAAGGGGGATACGCAGTATTTT. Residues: CSVRASGGKGDTQYF.